This TCR beta chain was retrieved from a study of tumor-infiltrating lymphocytes in primary liver carcinoma. The study's findings and limits: Pairs comparing tumor with adjacent tissue or blood overlapped less than pairs drawn from tumor regions. Blood fell significantly below tumors in its top-250-clone fraction (p = 0.039).

Unsorted whole blood supplied the blood RNA, and germline DNA was isolated too. Before the surgical procedure, approximately 4 milliliters of peripheral blood were collected. Points on this clonotype: Its antigen is undetermined.

Using a constant-region primer together with ProtoScript II reverse transcriptase, TCR beta cDNA was made from around 500 ng of total RNA. Construction of TCR beta libraries relied on three successive nested multiplex PCR rounds employing slightly modified ARM-PCR. One entry per CDR3 protein results from TCRdb running MiXCR on the multiplex PCR reads. There are 300,000 to 400,000 distinct CDR3 sequences in the sample; less than 70% occur only once, and about 6.3% lies in the top ten. The TCR was taken from a man between 35 and 55 years old with primary liver carcinoma and hepatitis B virus infection. The material sequenced was peripheral blood.

The DNA of the CDR3 is TGTGCCAGCAGTCCAGGGGGTAGCTCCTACGAGCAGTACTTC. This sequence encodes CASSPGGSSYEQYF. This sequence joins TRBV28 and TRBJ2-7; 7 positions match TRBD1. The CDR3 is 14 amino acids. J was trimmed by 0 bases and V by 5 bases; bases with no gene match: 4. Germline V lookup: CDR1 MDHEN, CDR2 SYDVKM. Full variable domain (rest looked up from reference TRBV28 and TRBJ2-7): DVKVTQSSRYLVKRTGEKVFLECVQDMDHENMFWYRQDPGLGLRLIYFSYDVKMKEKGDIPEGYSVSREKKERFSLILESASTNQTSMYLCASSPGGSSYEQYFGPGTRLTVT.